Listed below are T cell receptor beta chains from one sample, sequenced in a study of a mutant IDH1 vaccine in newly diagnosed glioma. The data were produced by immunoSEQ multiplex PCR, yet TCRdb's version contains in-frame clones alone and is incomplete. The sample has some 48,000 clones; around 85% are singletons. Their specific antigens are unknown. The material was PBMCs, obtained from a glioma patient whose treatment included an IDH1 peptide vaccine. Receptors were obtained from a man aged 40-55 years with glioma. The CDR3 runs from the conserved cysteine through the conserved F or W. A D gene is named only where the DNA matches it firmly. Some rows mark clone size as missing; the rest say once, few, many or name a class of expanded clone.

TRBJ2-7 TRBD1 NA TRBV7-8 CASSFWDRATEQYF TGTGCCAGCAGCTTCTGGGACAGGGCAACGGAGCAGTACTTC
TRBJ2-3 TRBD2 NA TRBV5-4 CASRLATGIDTQYF TGTGCCAGCAGACTAGCGACGGGCATAGATACGCAGTATTTT
TRBJ1-2 NA NA TRBV14 CASSRGRGGPANYGYTF TGTGCCAGCAGCCGGGGCCGAGGGGGGCCAGCTAACTATGGCTACACCTTC
TRBJ1-2 NA NA TRBV10-3 CATWGGQTNYGYTF TGTGCCACCTGGGGGGGGCAGACAAACTATGGCTACACCTTC
TRBJ1-5 TRBD1 NA TRBV6-1 CASSGPGTASGNQPQHF TGTGCCAGCAGTGGTCCCGGGACAGCGTCGGGCAATCAGCCCCAGCATTTT
TRBJ1-3 NA once TRBV7-8 CASSLFAGGDKRNTIYF TGTGCCAGCAGCTTGTTTGCGGGGGGCGATAAGAGAAACACCATATATTTT
TRBJ2-7 NA NA TRBV19 CASSWKGRTYEQYF TGTGCCAGTAGTTGGAAGGGTCGGACCTACGAGCAGTACTTC
TRBJ1-1 TRBD1 few TRBV18 CASSPTNRGGTEAFF TGTGCCAGCTCACCAACTAACAGGGGCGGCACTGAAGCTTTCTTT
TRBJ2-7 NA NA TRBV5-4 CASSLSPTDYTYEQYF TGTGCCAGCAGCTTGAGTCCCACGGACTACACCTACGAGCAGTACTTC
TRBJ2-3 NA NA TRBV7-9 CASSLAGPHTDTQYF TGTGCCAGCAGCTTAGCAGGGCCTCACACAGATACGCAGTATTTT
TRBJ1-3 NA once TRBV12-5 CASGTTGYSGNTIYF TGTGCTAGTGGTACTACAGGATACTCTGGAAACACCATATATTTT
TRBJ2-3 TRBD1 NA TRBV2 CASSGLGTGTDTQYF TGTGCCAGCAGCGGGCTCGGGACAGGGACAGATACGCAGTATTTT
TRBJ1-5 NA NA TRBV28 CASSLYGRRSNQPQHF TGTGCCAGCAGTTTATACGGAAGACGTAGCAATCAGCCCCAGCATTTT
TRBJ2-5 TRBD2 NA TRBV19 CASSIASGGVGETQYF TGTGCCAGTAGTATAGCCAGCGGGGGGGTGGGAGAGACCCAGTACTTC
TRBJ1-5 NA once TRBV20-1 CSAPDKRLQHF TGCAGTGCCCCCGACAAAAGGCTCCAGCATTTT
TRBJ1-3 NA NA TRBV2 CASSPQFSGNTIYF TGTGCCAGCAGTCCCCAGTTCTCTGGAAACACCATATATTTT
TRBJ1-1 NA NA TRBV11-2 CASSLLAGMNTEAFF TGTGCCAGCAGCCTCCTGGCAGGGATGAACACTGAAGCTTTCTTT
TRBJ1-1 NA few TRBV7-6 CASSLRGGPGLTEAFF TGTGCCAGCAGCTTAAGGGGGGGGCCAGGGCTGACTGAAGCTTTCTTT
TRBJ2-7 NA NA TRBV7-9 CASSQGMGEQYF TGTGCCAGCAGCCAAGGGATGGGCGAGCAGTACTTC
TRBJ1-1 NA NA TRBV6-4 CASSDSSRGTEAFF TGTGCCAGCAGTGACTCTAGTCGGGGTACTGAAGCTTTCTTT
TRBJ2-3 NA NA TRBV2 CASTGLYFPDTQYF TGTGCCAGCACGGGTTTGTACTTTCCGGATACGCAGTATTTT
TRBJ2-5 NA NA TRBV29-1 CSAEGGAPLETQYF TGCAGCGCTGAGGGGGGGGCCCCCCTCGAGACCCAGTACTTC
TRBJ1-2 NA NA TRBV29-1 CSVEDLHLSNYGYTF TGCAGCGTTGAAGATCTTCATCTTTCTAACTATGGCTACACCTTC
TRBJ2-3 NA NA TRBV5-1 CASSLGLGGPDTQYF TGCGCCAGCAGCTTAGGGCTTGGGGGCCCAGATACGCAGTATTTT
TRBJ1-2 NA medium-sized TRBV5-6 CASSSGTLGYTF TGTGCCAGCAGCTCCGGGACTCTTGGCTACACCTTC
TRBJ2-7 TRBD1 NA TRBV7-9 CASSPGLDRGQYF TGTGCCAGCAGCCCAGGGCTGGACAGGGGGCAGTACTTC
TRBJ1-5 NA NA TRBV18 CASSGSETNQPQHF TGTGCCAGCTCAGGGAGCGAGACCAATCAGCCCCAGCATTTT
TRBJ1-1 TRBD1 NA TRBV19 CASKGDSLAFPFTEAFF TGTGCCAGTAAAGGGGACAGCCTTGCTTTTCCGTTCACTGAAGCTTTCTTT
TRBJ1-2 TRBD1 NA TRBV7-8 CASSPSGTWAGGVFGGYTF TGTGCCAGCAGCCCGAGCGGGACATGGGCAGGGGGTGTTTTCGGAGGCTACACCTTC
TRBJ1-5 NA once TRBV27 CASSLWRDQPQHF TGTGCCAGCAGTTTATGGCGGGATCAGCCCCAGCATTTT
TRBJ1-1 TRBD1 few TRBV29-1 CSVGGAGGTNFLMNTEAFF TGCAGCGTTGGGGGGGCAGGGGGCACCAATTTTCTCATGAACACTGAAGCTTTCTTT
TRBJ2-1 NA NA TRBV6-1 CASSEYVRDGGYNEQFF TGTGCCAGCAGTGAATATGTCAGGGACGGGGGTTACAATGAGCAGTTCTTC
TRBJ2-5 TRBD2 NA TRBV11-2 CASSLGSSGGQETQYF TGTGCCAGCAGCTTAGGGTCTAGCGGGGGCCAAGAGACCCAGTACTTC
TRBJ1-3 NA NA TRBV13 CASSSLGIRRNTIYF TGTGCCAGCAGCTCCCTCGGGATTCGTAGAAACACCATATATTTT
TRBJ2-3 NA NA TRBV2 CASRAEVTQYF TGTGCCAGCCGGGCGGAAGTGACGCAGTATTTT
TRBJ1-6 NA NA TRBV11-2 CASSLDSSYNSPLHF TGTGCCAGCAGCTTGGACAGCTCCTATAATTCACCCCTCCACTTT
TRBJ1-2 NA NA TRBV2 CASSEPPWGYTF TGTGCCAGCAGTGAACCCCCTTGGGGCTACACCTTC
TRBJ2-7 TRBD1 NA TRBV13 CASSLDRGYEQYF TGTGCCAGCAGCCTGGACAGGGGATACGAGCAGTACTTC
TRBJ1-3 TRBD1 NA TRBV13 CASSRTGQGASLSGNTIYF TGTGCCAGCAGCCGAACGGGACAGGGGGCCTCACTCTCTGGAAACACCATATATTTT
TRBJ1-4 NA NA TRBV6-5 CASSYGGTNEKLFF TGTGCCAGCAGTTACGGGGGCACGAATGAAAAACTGTTTTTT